This T cell receptor (beta chain) emerged from a study of T cell responses to AZD1222 COVID-19 vaccine. Background on the study: Second-dose recipients at about 4 or about 12 weeks were treated as one pooled group.

Study results and limitations: The number of AZD1222 recipients seropositive at baseline was only five to seven. Clonal diversity was possibly underestimated, and white British individuals and females predominated among donors. It was only after the peak T cell response that any repertoires were sampled.

Only in-frame clones appear in the TCRdb table, and some are missing; sequencing was by immunoSEQ multiplex PCR. The repertoire includes 98,000 or so clones, 75% to 90% of them detected once, and around 19% sits in the top ten. The germline V gene has CDR1 SGHVS and CDR2 FNYEAQ. The ends were cut back, 4 bases at V and 4 bases at J, with 11 bases in the middle. The CDR3 is 14 residues long. In regard to this clone: The antigen is unknown.

This clonotype originated in an adult in good health. The chain carries TRBV7-6 and TRBJ2-1, with TRBD1 as a possible D gene (6 bases). The sample here was peripheral blood, taken on day 0 of AZD1222 vaccination. This CDR3 is CASSYNTGYNEQFF. Here the CDR3 DNA reads TGTGCCAGCAGCTATAACACAGGGTACAATGAGCAGTTCTTC.